The sequence of this T cell receptor (beta chain) was determined in a study of cytomegalovirus exposure and HLA in healthy donors. General study points: In a later analysis, DRB1 alleles had the most associated TCRs; HLA-C alleles the fewest. When analyzed later, a missense DCLRE1C variant was found to be linked to TCR beta V- and J-gene trimming.

Primers: 60 Vbeta forward and 13 Jbeta reverse. Only in-frame clones appear in the TCRdb table, and some are missing; sequencing was by immunoSEQ multiplex PCR. The table shows 150,000 to 200,000 clones, with about 75% occurring only once. Remarks on this clone: Antigen: not known.

V trimming: 5 bases; J trimming: 10 bases; junction bases outside the gene matches: 8. The CDR3 spans 14 residues. The germline V gene encodes CDR1 MNHNY and CDR2 SVGAGI (reference sequence). The specimen was PBMCs. This sequence joins TRBV6-6 and TRBJ1-6; 7 bases fit TRBD1. This clonotype was sampled from a male donor in good health and CMV-seropositive. The CDR3 loop is CASSPTGFGSPLHF. Here the CDR3 DNA reads TGTGCCAGCAGTCCGACAGGGTTTGGGTCACCCCTCCACTTT.